This T cell receptor (beta chain) came from a study of T cells in Graves' hyperthyroidism and ophthalmopathy. General observations from the study: Separation of ophthalmopathy from stable hyperthyroidism was achieved by a 13 V-J model.

This clonotype was seen more than once but under ten times. The antigen remains unidentified. The CDR3 regions of TCR beta were amplified from RNA transcripts. RT-PCR in the first round (using the HTBI primer set) targeted the TCR CDR3. Each CDR3 protein gets one entry after TCRdb re-called the multiplex PCR reads with MiXCR. The sample contains about 260,000 distinct CDR3 sequences, 25% of which appear only once. Each patient was aged 18 to 65 and had newly diagnosed hyperthyroidism of under 2 months' duration. Together with thyroid ultrasound, orbital computed tomography, serum thyroxine and TRAb, clinical symptoms were used for diagnoses. With V trimmed by 6 bases and J by 6 bases, 10 bases remained unmatched. The CDR3 length is 15 residues.

The chain recombines TRBV12-3 or TRBV12-4 with TRBJ2-5; 10 bases are a match to TRBD2. The receptor comes from a middle-aged man with Graves' hyperthyroidism that later progressed to Graves' ophthalmopathy. The sample taken for sequencing was blood. CDR3 nucleotides: TGTGCCAGCAGCTCCCCCAGCGGGGGGGTGAAGACCCAGTACTTC. It is translated as CASSSPSGGVKTQYF.